The rows below give T cell receptor beta chains drawn from one sample of a study of response to subunit inactivated influenza vaccine. TCRdb re-analysed the RT-PCR reads in MiXCR, keeping a single row per CDR3 protein. Of 700,000 to 800,000 distinct CDR3 sequences listed, approximately 17% were seen once; the top ten hold roughly 10%. The material sequenced was PBMCs from blood, taken roughly 5 days after vaccination. Receptor source: a man between 45 and 60 years old who received an inactivated influenza vaccine. Both conserved end residues are part of each CDR3. A D gene is named only where the DNA matches it firmly. Clone size is stated in some rows and not others, as once, few, many or a class when expanded.

>TRBJ2-2|.|.|TRBV24-1
TGTGCCACCAGTGACCTGGGGGCCGCGAACACCGGGGAGCTGTTTTTT
CATSDLGAANTGELFF
>TRBJ1-2|.|.|TRBV28
TGTGCCAGCAGTTCACTTACAGGGTTCGGCTACACCTTC
CASSSLTGFGYTF
>TRBJ1-4|.|.|TRBV6-5
TGTGCCAGCAGTTACTCGCCAGGCGGAAGGGAAAAACTGTTTTTT
CASSYSPGGREKLFF
>TRBJ1-1|few|.|TRBV12-3/TRBV12-4
TGTGCCAGCAGTTTCACAAGACGGGCTGAAGCTTTCTTT
CASSFTRRAEAFF
>TRBJ2-7|few|.|TRBV24-1
TGTGCCACCAGTAGTGCAGGGTCCCCCTACGAGCAGTACTTC
CATSSAGSPYEQYF
>TRBJ2-3|.|.|TRBV12-3/TRBV12-4
TGTGCCAGCAGTAGGCTGGAGGGGCGCGGCACAGATACGCAGTATTTT
CASSRLEGRGTDTQYF
>TRBJ2-3|.|TRBD2|TRBV29-1
TGCAGCGTTCAGACTAGCGGGAGCACAGATACGCAGTATTTT
CSVQTSGSTDTQYF
>TRBJ2-7|.|.|TRBV5-5
TGTGCCAGCAGCCCCCGAGCAGAGGTTATTTCCTACGAGCAGTACTTC
CASSPRAEVISYEQYF
>TRBJ2-2|few|.|TRBV6-5
TGTGCCAGCAGTTACTCGATGGGCCTCGGCGGGGAGCTGTTTTTT
CASSYSMGLGGELFF
>TRBJ1-1|.|.|TRBV30
TGTGCCTGGACCCCAACTGGAGGGGCAGCTTTCTTT
CAWTPTGGAAFF
>TRBJ2-2|few|.|TRBV6-6
TGTGCCAGCATACAGGTGTCTGCCGGGGAGCTGTTTTTT
CASIQVSAGELFF
>TRBJ2-1|few|.|TRBV6-5
TGTGCCAGCAGTTACGGTTCGGCGGAATATTACTACAATGAGCAGTTCTTC
CASSYGSAEYYYNEQFF
>TRBJ2-5|.|TRBD2|TRBV5-1
TGCGCCAGCAGCTGGCCGCGGAAGTCCAGCGGACTAGCGGGAGGGAAGGAGGACCAGTACTTC
CASSWPRKSSGLAGGKEDQYF
>TRBJ2-3|many|TRBD2|TRBV7-9
TGTGCCAGCAGCCCCCGGGGACTAGCGGGGGCAGATACGCAGTATTTT
CASSPRGLAGADTQYF
>TRBJ1-6|many|TRBD1|TRBV7-6
TGTGCCAGCAGCTTAGATGGAGGGGGCACTTCACCCCTCCACTTT
CASSLDGGGTSPLHF
>TRBJ2-1|few|TRBD2|TRBV4-1
TGCGCCAGCAGCCAAGTTCGAAGACTAGCGGGGGCCTTCACCTACAATGAGCAGTTCTTC
CASSQVRRLAGAFTYNEQFF
>TRBJ1-6|few|.|TRBV3-1
TGTGCCAGCAGCCAAGCTGGATCGGTGGGGTCACCCCTCCACTTT
CASSQAGSVGSPLHF
>TRBJ2-3|few|TRBD1|TRBV6-1
TGTGCCAGCAGCCTAGTCGACAGGGGCATCCGCACAGATACGCAGTATTTT
CASSLVDRGIRTDTQYF
>TRBJ2-1|.|.|TRBV7-9
TGTGCCAGCGTCGGGGGTCGGCTTTACAATGAGCAGTTCTTC
CASVGGRLYNEQFF
>TRBJ2-7|once|.|TRBV7-2
TGTGCCAGCAGCTTAGTTTTAGGCCAGGGCCACTACGAGCAGTACTTC
CASSLVLGQGHYEQYF
>TRBJ2-3|few|TRBD2|TRBV7-3
TGTGCCAGCAGCCGGGGACTAGCGGGAGGAGCAGATACGCAGTATTTT
CASSRGLAGGADTQYF
>TRBJ1-1|few|.|TRBV30
TGTGCCTGGAGTGTTTCCACTGAAGCTTTCTTT
CAWSVSTEAFF
>TRBJ1-4|.|.|TRBV11-2
TGTGCCAGCAGCTTATGGGGGGCAACTAATGAAAAACTGTTTTTT
CASSLWGATNEKLFF
>TRBJ2-1|.|TRBD2|TRBV7-2
TGTGCCAGCAGCTTAGCGGGGGGGACTAGCACTTATGAGCAGTTCTTC
CASSLAGGTSTYEQFF
>TRBJ2-1|.|.|TRBV2
TGTGCCAGCAGTGTGGAGGGTTACGAGCAGTTCTTC
CASSVEGYEQFF
>TRBJ2-1|few|TRBD1|TRBV5-1
TGCGCCAGCAGCACGCCTCGGACAGGGTACAATGAGCAGTTCTTC
CASSTPRTGYNEQFF
>TRBJ2-6|.|.|TRBV5-6
TGTGCCAGCAGCCGGAGGACAAGTGTCGCAGCTGGGGCCAACGTCCTGACTTTC
CASSRRTSVAAGANVLTF
>TRBJ2-1|.|TRBD2|TRBV7-3
TGTGCCAGCAGCTTAAGTCCAGCGGGAGGGCCGGGGAATGAGCAGTTCTTC
CASSLSPAGGPGNEQFF
>TRBJ2-1|few|TRBD2|TRBV5-6
TGTGCCAGCAGCCATGGACTAGCGGGAGGGGGCTCCTACAATGAGCAGTTCTTC
CASSHGLAGGGSYNEQFF
>TRBJ2-1|few|TRBD1|TRBV20-1
TGCAGTGCTAGAGATCTTTTGGGACAGAACAATGAGCAGTTCTTC
CSARDLLGQNNEQFF
>TRBJ1-1|.|.|TRBV12-3/TRBV12-4
TGTGCCAGCAGTCCGTCCTCGGGGACTGAAGCTTTCTTT
CASSPSSGTEAFF
>TRBJ2-1|.|.|TRBV10-3
TGTGCCATCAGTGAGTCAGGCGGGTACAATGAGCAGTTCTTC
CAISESGGYNEQFF
>TRBJ2-5|.|.|TRBV28
TGTGCCAGCAGTTTAACCATTTCGGCAGCATGGGGGACCCAGTACTTC
CASSLTISAAWGTQYF
>TRBJ2-7|.|.|TRBV6-1
TGTGCCAGCAGTGTTAACACGCCTGGGCAGTACTTC
CASSVNTPGQYF
>TRBJ2-2|.|.|TRBV15
TGTGCCACCAGCCCGCGGACCACGAACACCGGGGAGCTGTTTTTT
CATSPRTTNTGELFF
>TRBJ2-7|.|.|TRBV10-3
TGTGCCATCAGTGAGGTCGGGCTAGCCGAGCAGTACTTC
CAISEVGLAEQYF
>TRBJ1-1|.|.|TRBV27
TGTGCCAGCAGTTTATCGCGGACAGCAGAGAACACTGAAGCTTTCTTT
CASSLSRTAENTEAFF
>TRBJ2-1|few|.|TRBV15
TGTGCCACCAGCAGGGATGGGGCCGGGTCCACTATGAATGAGCAGTTCTTC
CATSRDGAGSTMNEQFF
>TRBJ2-2|few|.|TRBV4-3
TGCGCCAGCCGAAGACAGCTCTCCACCGGGGAGCTGTTTTTT
CASRRQLSTGELFF
>TRBJ2-7|few|.|TRBV30
TGTGCCTGGAGGCACGGAACCTACGAGCAGTACTTC
CAWRHGTYEQYF